Presented here are 27 T cell receptor beta chains from one specimen sequenced in a study of blood T cells in healthy people across ages. A J-beta primer mix and a sample-barcoded 5' primer were used in a second PCR of roughly 6 to 11 cycles. TCRdb redid the calling of the 5' RACE reads with MiXCR, one entry per CDR3 protein. The repertoire has roughly 1,100,000 distinct CDR3 sequences, almost 25% of them found once; the top ten carry approximately 0.79%. This sample also belongs to another study, concerning T cells of mothers and their children.

Sequenced sample: blood. The receptors derive from a girl aged 2 to 10 in good health.

This clonotype occurred a few times. This chain links TRBV7-2 with TRBJ1-5; D gene ambiguous. This CDR3 contains 14 residues. In germline, CDR1 is SGHTA, CDR2 FQGNSA. The V end was cut by 2 bases, the J end by 5 bases, with 10 bases between. The CDR3 sequence: CASSLLSTDQPQHF. As DNA, the CDR3 is TGTGCCAGCAGCTTACTTAGCACAGATCAGCCCCAGCATTTT.

The chain links TRBV7-2 to TRBJ1-2; D unresolved. This CDR3 region has 16 residues. The V and J ends lost 2 bases and 1 base respectively, with 14 bases between them. Germline V gene lookup returns CDR1 SGHTA and CDR2 FQGNSA. DNA for the CDR3: TGTGCCAGCAGCTTATCCCGGTCAGGCAATAACTATGGCTACACCTTC. Its translation is CASSLSRSGNNYGYTF.

V usage is TRBV2 and J usage is TRBJ2-2; TRBD1 is a possible D gene (6 bases). Trimming pared 10 bases from V and 0 bases from J, leaving 15 bases between. Per germline, CDR1 SNHLY and CDR2 FYNNEI. The CDR3 spans 15 residues. The DNA for the CDR3 is TGTGCCACCACTCCAGGGGTCACGAACACCGGGGAGCTGTTTTTT. Protein: CATTPGVTNTGELFF. The whole variable domain, filled in from reference TRBV2 and TRBJ2-2, reads EPEVTQTPSHQVTQMGQEVILRCVPISNHLYFYWYRQILGQKVEFLVSFYNNEISEKSEIFDDQFSVERPDGSNFTLKIRSTKLEDSAMYFCATTPGVTNTGELFFGEGSRLTVL.

V and J are TRBV3-1 and TRBJ1-1; the D is unclear. The germline V gene has CDR1 LGHDT and CDR2 YNNKEL (reference sequence). V dropped 1 base and J dropped 2 bases, with 11 bases sitting between them. The CDR3 runs 15 residues. The CDR3 region has the DNA TGTGCCAGCAGCCAAGTGGACGAACCAAACACTGAAGCTTTCTTT. This codes for CASSQVDEPNTEAFF.

This chain connects TRBV12-3 or TRBV12-4 to TRBJ1-4; the match to TRBD1 covers 7 bases. The V segment lost 4 bases and the J segment 7 bases; nucleotides outside the gene matches: 12. The CDR3 is made up of 16 amino acids. CDR3: CASSWDSSSGGEKLFF. The CDR3 DNA reads as TGTGCCAGCAGTTGGGACAGTTCCTCCGGAGGTGAAAAACTGTTTTTT.

This clonotype was seen a handful of times. The V call is TRBV12-3 or TRBV12-4, the J call TRBJ2-1; tentative D call: TRBD2 (5 bases). The CDR3 covers 15 residues. The ends were cut back, 1 base at V and 7 bases at J, with 14 bases in the middle. CDR3 sequence reads: CASSLDRGSRNEQFF. The CDR3 DNA is TGTGCCAGCAGTTTAGATCGGGGATCGAGGAATGAGCAGTTCTTC.

The chain employs TRBV2 and TRBJ1-1, with D perhaps matching TRBD1 (5 bases). Trimming pared 8 bases from V and 5 bases from J, leaving 21 bases between. The CDR3 length is 15 residues. The germline V gene has CDR1 SNHLY and CDR2 FYNNEI. The CDR3 nucleotides read TGTGCCAGCCACCACGGGACTCAATCGAGGACTGAAGCTTTCTTT. This gives the protein CASHHGTQSRTEAFF.

The chain employs TRBV2 and TRBJ2-1; 8 bases align to TRBD2. Germline lookup yields CDR1 SNHLY and CDR2 FYNNEI. This CDR3 spans 15 amino acids. The V gene end was trimmed by 3 bases and the J gene end by 7 bases; junction bases not matched to a gene: 8. Here the CDR3 reads CASSDPAGESNEQFF. The CDR3 DNA reads TGTGCCAGCAGTGATCCAGCGGGAGAATCAAATGAGCAGTTCTTC.

The chain uses TRBV4-2 and TRBJ2-1; 13 positions match TRBD2. J lost 8 bases, V lost 4 bases, and 11 bases had no gene match. The germline gives CDR1 LGHNA, CDR2 YNFKEQ. The CDR3 runs to 17 residues. CDR3 sequence: CASSLAAGLAGVDEQFF. In DNA, the CDR3 is TGTGCCAGCAGCCTGGCGGCTGGACTAGCGGGGGTTGATGAGCAGTTCTTC.

The chain joins TRBV20-1 to TRBJ1-5, with D unclear. Germline V lookup: CDR1 DFQATT, CDR2 SNEGSKA (reference sequence). This CDR3 has 13 amino acids. Trimming left V 5 bases short and J 3 bases short, with 11 bases between. CDR3: CSASDGNNQPQHF. DNA for the CDR3: TGCAGTGCTTCGGACGGAAACAATCAGCCCCAGCATTTT.

This clonotype was detected only a few times. J is TRBJ2-7 and V is TRBV7-2; TRBD2 might be the D (5 bases). The DNA end favors TRBJ2-1, so the J call may be wrong. The CDR3 sequence is 15 residues long. Germline CDR1 and CDR2: SGHTA and FQGNSA. Here the CDR3 DNA reads TGTGCCAGCAGCTCCGGACTTGTTCCTTACAATGAGCAGTTCTTC. This codes for CASSSGLVPYNEQFF.

This clonotype has just a few counts. The rearrangement joins TRBV4-2 to TRBJ2-7; 10 bases are shared with TRBD2. The junction had 8 bases not matched to a gene; V was cut back by 1 base and J by 2 bases. This CDR3 region has 17 residues. Germline V lookup: CDR1 LGHNA, CDR2 YNFKEQ. The CDR3 spells CASSQGSSGSPPYEQYF. The CDR3 DNA reads as TGTGCCAGCAGCCAAGGTTCTAGCGGGAGCCCCCCCTACGAGCAGTACTTC.

The sample holds a few counts of this clonotype. The V and J genes are TRBV20-1 and TRBJ2-5, with D possibly TRBD2 on 7 matching bases. The assigned J gene may be wrong: the sequence end matches TRBJ2-1 better. Germline V gene data show CDR1 as DFQATT and CDR2 as SNEGSKA (reference sequence). The length of the CDR3 is 14 residues. CDR3 nucleotides: TGCAGTGCTATCGGGGGGCAGGGGAACAATGAGCAGTTCTTC. Translated, it gives CSAIGGQGNNEQFF.

This clonotype was detected only a few times. The chain carries TRBV13 and TRBJ2-7; 8 nucleotides agree with TRBD2. The CDR3 loop spans 16 amino acids. The V gene end was trimmed by 2 bases and the J gene end by 1 base; junction bases not matched to a gene: 7. CDR1 is PRHDT, CDR2 FYEKMQ, per germline (reference sequence). The CDR3 DNA reads as TGTGCCAGCAGCTTATCCGGGGGGGGCACATCCTACGAGCAGTACTTC. It is translated as CASSLSGGGTSYEQYF. Variable domain in full (rest from reference TRBV13 and TRBJ2-7): AAGVIQSPRHLIKEKRETATLKCYPIPRHDTVYWYQQGPGQDPQFLISFYEKMQSDKGSIPDRFSAQQFSDYHSELNMSSLELGDSALYFCASSLSGGGTSYEQYFGPGTRLTVT.

The chain is built from TRBV9 and TRBJ1-6; D is possibly TRBD1 (6 bases). This CDR3 spans 16 amino acids. Trimming cost V 3 bases and J 4 bases, with 14 bases left between them. Germline V gene data show CDR1 as SGDLS and CDR2 as YYNGEE. This CDR3 is CASSAQTGSYNSPLHF. The CDR3 DNA sequence: TGTGCCAGCAGCGCTCAGACAGGTTCATATAATTCACCCCTCCACTTT.

The chain recombines TRBV21-1 with TRBJ1-4; the DNA was not used to check the table's D call, TRBD1. TRBV21-1 is described as a pseudogene. The length of the CDR3 is 15 residues. The CDR3 reads CASSKARVVREKLFF. CDR3 DNA sequence: TGTGCCAGCAGCAAAGCCAGGGTCGTAAGAGAAAAACTGTTTTTT.

The chain is built from TRBV5-5 and TRBJ2-1, with D maybe TRBD1 (5 bases). The closer fit of TRBJ2-5 to the DNA end suggests the J call may be wrong. Germline V gene data show CDR1 as SGHKS and CDR2 as YYEKEE (reference sequence). CDR3 length: 14 residues. CDR3 in amino acids: CAIIGQGGQETQYF. Written as DNA, the CDR3 is TGTGCCATCATCGGGCAGGGTGGGCAAGAGACCCAGTACTTC.

This clonotype was detected only a few times. J is TRBJ1-2 and V is TRBV12-3 or TRBV12-4; D is unclear. This CDR3 is 13 amino acids long. The germline V and J ends were trimmed by 3 bases and 2 bases, with 7 bases remaining between them. In nucleotides, the CDR3 is TGTGCCAGCAGTTTTCGGCGGAACTATGGCTACACCTTC. Amino acids: CASSFRRNYGYTF.

This rearrangement joins TRBV20-1 to TRBJ2-7; TRBD1 agrees at 9 bases. Per germline, CDR1 DFQATT and CDR2 SNEGSKA (reference sequence). The CDR3 covers 15 residues. V gave up 0 bases and J gave up 3 bases; unmatched junction bases: 6. CDR3: CSARDWTGDSYEQYF. In nucleotides, the CDR3 is TGCAGTGCTAGAGACTGGACAGGGGATAGCTACGAGCAGTACTTC.

V is TRBV20-1 and J is TRBJ2-1; 7 positions agree with TRBD2. Germline V gene lookup returns CDR1 DFQATT and CDR2 SNEGSKA (reference sequence). CDR3 length: 13 amino acids. After removal of 2 bases from V and 6 bases from J, the junction contained 4 bases not matched to a gene. In nucleotides, the CDR3 is TGCAGTGCTAGACCAGGGAGGGGCAATGAGCAGTTCTTC. Its translation is CSARPGRGNEQFF.

This clonotype was seen a few times. The J gene is TRBJ2-7, the V gene TRBV29-1; 7 bases align to TRBD2. V lost 3 bases, J lost 1 base, and 9 bases stayed unmatched. CDR1 is SQVTM, CDR2 ANQGSEA, per germline. This CDR3 comprises 15 residues. CDR3 nucleotide sequence: TGCAGCGTTGATGACCCCGCGGGAGAATCCTACGAGCAGTACTTC. Its translation is CSVDDPAGESYEQYF.

This chain connects TRBV5-5 to TRBJ2-7, with TRBD1 as a possible D gene (6 bases). The J call is doubtful: the DNA matches TRBJ2-5 better. CDR1 and CDR2 (germline): SGHKS, YYEKEE (reference sequence). The CDR3 contains 15 residues. CDR3 nucleotides: TGTGCCAGCAGCTTGTATAACAGGGTTGAGGAGACCCAGTACTTC. This sequence encodes CASSLYNRVEETQYF.

This clonotype was seen a few times. This chain connects TRBV9 to TRBJ2-5, with 8 positions matching TRBD2. The tail of the sequence fits TRBJ2-7 better, so the J call may be wrong. From germline, CDR1 is SGDLS and CDR2 YYNGEE. The CDR3 runs to 14 residues. DNA of the CDR3: TGTGCCAGCAGCCCCAGCGGGGGAGTATACGAGCAGTACTTC. It encodes CASSPSGGVYEQYF.

There are a few counts of this clonotype. The chain joins TRBV4-2 to TRBJ2-7; 11 bases map to TRBD2. Germline loops: CDR1 LGHNA, CDR2 YNFKEQ. With 1 base clipped from V and 1 base from J, the junction kept 15 bases outside the gene matches. This CDR3 spans 20 amino acids. This chain's CDR3 is CASSQVDGGLADIWSYEQYF. In DNA, the CDR3 is TGTGCCAGCAGCCAAGTCGATGGGGGACTAGCGGACATATGGTCCTACGAGCAGTACTTC.

This chain connects TRBV20-1 to TRBJ2-5; D ambiguous. The V end was cut by 3 bases, the J end by 4 bases, with 18 bases between. The length of the CDR3 is 15 residues. Germline V gene data show CDR1 as DFQATT and CDR2 as SNEGSKA (reference sequence). The DNA of the CDR3 is TGCAGTGCTAGGTTAGCAGCCCTGCCAGGAGAGACCCAGTACTTC. The encoded protein is CSARLAALPGETQYF.

This clonotype was counted only a few times. CDR3 region: CASSEDLGSDTQYF. The CDR3 DNA reads TGTGCCAGCAGCGAAGACTTAGGATCAGATACGCAGTATTTT. The chain joins TRBV7-8 to TRBJ2-3; D is ambiguous. Deletions cut 5 bases from V and 4 bases from J, with 13 bases between. Per germline, CDR1 SGHVS and CDR2 FQNEAQ. The CDR3 consists of 14 residues.

This clonotype appeared once. The chain has TRBV7-8 and TRBJ2-4; D may be TRBD1 (6 bases). Deletions cut 6 bases from V and 0 bases from J, with 12 bases between. Germline-derived CDR1 and CDR2 are SGHVS and FQNEAQ. The CDR3 sequence is 15 residues long. CDR3 sequence reads: CASSPDRTAKNIQYF. The CDR3 region has the DNA TGTGCCAGCAGTCCAGACAGGACAGCCAAAAACATTCAGTACTTC.